What follows is one T cell receptor (beta chain) and its context. No antigen is known for it. The sample originates from a study of T cells after yellow fever vaccination. Study background: The authors prepared low-cell-number fractions using SMART-Seq v4 Ultra Low Input. Study findings and constraints: Abundant bulk-derived clonotypes could contaminate FACS-sorted repertoires. Although most clonotypes did not, a small share appeared in both CD4 and CD8 compartments.

5'RACE template switching produced TCR cDNA carrying a universal primer site and UMIs. TCRdb reanalysed the 5' RACE reads using MiXCR and keeps one entry per CDR3 protein. The table has 120,000 or so distinct CDR3 sequences, around 15% seen once. This TCR was sampled from a man younger than 35 who received the YFV17D yellow fever vaccine. The sequenced sample was CD8+ T cells sorted from PBMCs, obtained 5 days after the yellow fever booster vaccination.

CDR3 sequence (DNA): TGTGCCAGCAGCTTGGGACTAGCGGGGGGGCGCACAGATACGCAGTATTTT. It is translated as CASSLGLAGGRTDTQYF. This chain joins TRBV7-3 and TRBJ2-3; TRBD2 matches 16 bases. The junction had 1 base not matched to a gene; V was cut back by 3 bases and J by 1 base. The germline gives CDR1 SGHTA, CDR2 FQGTGA. This CDR3 is 17 amino acids long.